This TCR beta chain is drawn from a study of blood T cell repertoires in COVID-19. In the study overall: From T cells, B-cell-depleted T cells, or PBMCs came the material, which was cDNA or gDNA.

Participants came from under 30 US areas, aged about 18 to 100 years. Donors were grouped by their self-reported clinical history. The CDR3 covers 18 residues. V lost 2 bases and J lost 2; bases outside the gene matches: 11. Germline CDR1 is MDHEN and CDR2 is SYDVKM. Authors' processing steps: Scientists estimated how many nucleated cells there were by amplifying reference gene primers. The assay was immunoSEQ multiplex PCR, and TCRdb's table has in-frame clones only and misses some. V, J and clone size are those of that table, while D and trimming were read from the DNA. In the table there are around 300,000 clones, 88% of which are singletons.

J is TRBJ1-1 and V is TRBV28; 10 bases align to TRBD1. The sequence was obtained from a woman in her fifties or sixties who had recovered from COVID-19. The sample comprised PBMCs or T cells enriched from blood (not recorded which). CDR3 nucleotide sequence: TGTGCCAGCAGTTTAAAACCGGGACAGGGGAAGTATAACACTGAAGCTTTCTTT. The encoded protein is CASSLKPGQGKYNTEAFF.